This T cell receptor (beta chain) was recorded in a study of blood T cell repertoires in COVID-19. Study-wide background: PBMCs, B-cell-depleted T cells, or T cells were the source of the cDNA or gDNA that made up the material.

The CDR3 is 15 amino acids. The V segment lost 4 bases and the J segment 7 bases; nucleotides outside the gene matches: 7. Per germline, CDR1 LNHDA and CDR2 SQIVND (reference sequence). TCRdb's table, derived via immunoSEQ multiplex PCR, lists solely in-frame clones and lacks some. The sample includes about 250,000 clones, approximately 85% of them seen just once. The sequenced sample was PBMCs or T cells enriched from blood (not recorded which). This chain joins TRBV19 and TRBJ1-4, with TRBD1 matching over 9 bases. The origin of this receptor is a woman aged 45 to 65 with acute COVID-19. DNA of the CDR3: TGTGCCAGTAGTACCTGGACAGGGGCAGGTGAAAAACTGTTTTTT. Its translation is CASSTWTGAGEKLFF.